The next 11 T cell receptor beta chains were all read from a single sample in a study of blood T cell repertoires in COVID-19. Only in-frame clones appear in the TCRdb table, and some are missing; sequencing was by immunoSEQ multiplex PCR. Altogether over 20,000 clones are present, 81% being singletons, with the ten largest covering around 50%. Sequencing was done on a sample of peripheral blood. The receptors stem from a man between 50 and 59 years old with active or convalescent COVID-19.

The V and J genes are TRBV28 and TRBJ2-1; 7 bases agree with TRBD1. Trimming removed 2 bases from V and 5 bases from J; junction bases left unmatched: 6. The CDR3 is 15 residues long. Germline-derived CDR1 and CDR2 are MDHEN and SYDVKM. The CDR3 bases are TGTGCCAGCAGTTTAAGAGACAGGGACGACAATGAGCAGTTCTTC. Protein: CASSLRDRDDNEQFF.

The chain couples TRBV11-2 to TRBJ2-1; 8 bases line up with TRBD2. The CDR3 contains 15 residues. Germline V gene data show CDR1 as SGHAT and CDR2 as FQNNGV. V trimming: 4 bases; J trimming: 8 bases; junction bases outside the gene matches: 10. The DNA for the CDR3 is TGTGCCAGCAGCTCGCAGCGGGAGCCGGGACATGAGCAGTTCTTC. This translates into CASSSQREPGHEQFF.

J is TRBJ2-7 and V is TRBV21-1; TRBD1 reflects the table's D call only, with no check against the DNA. TRBV21-1 is tagged as a pseudogene. The CDR3 has 17 residues. CDR3 sequence (DNA): TGTGCCAGCAGCAAAGGGAAACACGGGACAGGGGCCTACGAGCAGTACTTC. Amino acid sequence: CASSKGKHGTGAYEQYF.

The chain joins TRBV29-1 to TRBJ1-1; D is undetermined. The CDR3 covers 11 residues. The germline V and J ends were trimmed by 4 bases and 3 bases, with 6 bases remaining between them. Per germline, CDR1 SQVTM and CDR2 ANQGSEA. In DNA form, the CDR3 reads TGCAGCGTTGGGCGGGACACTGAAGCTTTCTTT. Its protein is CSVGRDTEAFF.

DNA for the CDR3: TGCGCCAGCAGCCAAGATCTCTTTAGAGGACAGGGATATAATTCACCCCTCCACTTT. Protein: CASSQDLFRGQGYNSPLHF. The chain carries TRBV4-1 and TRBJ1-6; 8 nucleotides line up with TRBD1. Germline lookup yields CDR1 MGHRA and CDR2 YSYEKL. With 0 bases clipped from V and 4 bases from J, the junction kept 11 bases outside the gene matches. This CDR3 spans 19 amino acids.

By share, this clone ranks as medium-sized. V usage is TRBV19 and J usage is TRBJ2-3; a weak D match, TRBD1 (5 bases). V was shortened by 2 bases and J by 0 bases, with 9 bases between the two germline ends. This CDR3 contains 15 residues. Germline CDR1 LNHDA, CDR2 SQIVND (reference sequence). CDR3 in DNA: TGTGCCAGTAGTATATCAGGGATGAGCACAGATACGCAGTATTTT. It translates to CASSISGMSTDTQYF. Full variable domain (remainder filled in from reference TRBV19 and TRBJ2-3): DGGITQSPKYLFRKEGQNVTLSCEQNLNHDAMYWYRQDPGQGLRLIYYSQIVNDFQKGDIAEGYSVSREKKESFPLTVTSAQKNPTAFYLCASSISGMSTDTQYFGPGTRLTVL.

This chain links TRBV13 with TRBJ1-6; possibly TRBD1 for D (6 bases). Germline CDR1 is PRHDT and CDR2 is FYEKMQ (reference sequence). The CDR3 runs to 14 residues. The V end lost 4 bases, the J end lost 7 bases, and 11 bases lay between the germline ends. The CDR3 sequence is CASSSGQLNSPLHF. CDR3 coding DNA: TGTGCCAGCAGCTCCGGACAGCTGAATTCACCCCTCCACTTT.

The rearrangement joins TRBV18 to TRBJ2-4, with D maybe TRBD2 (6 bases). Germline V gene data show CDR1 as KGHSH and CDR2 as LQKENI. Trimming shortened V by 3 bases and J by 6 bases, and 12 bases separated the two germline ends. The CDR3 is made up of 14 amino acids. The CDR3 DNA sequence: TGTGCCAGCTCACCGGGGAGGTCGGGAAACATTCAGTACTTC. It specifies CASSPGRSGNIQYF.

This chain uses TRBV7-3 with TRBJ2-2, with 8 bases lining up with TRBD2. Unmatched junction bases numbered 9, after V lost 5 bases and J lost 4 bases. From germline, CDR1 is SGHTA and CDR2 FQGTGA. CDR3 size: 16 residues. The CDR3 is CASSPRAAGATGELFF. CDR3 nucleotide sequence: TGTGCCAGCAGCCCTCGTGCAGCGGGGGCCACCGGGGAGCTGTTTTTT.

The chain combines TRBV6-5 with TRBJ1-1; perhaps TRBD1 as D (6 bases). The germline CDR1 and CDR2 sequences are MNHEY and SVGAGI. V shed 6 bases and J shed 4 bases, with 12 bases lying between them. This CDR3 has 13 residues. CDR3 sequence (DNA): TGTGCCAGCAGCCTACAGGGTGGCACTGAAGCTTTCTTT. Protein product: CASSLQGGTEAFF.

The CDR3 region is CASSLGQYNEQFF. As DNA, the CDR3 is TGTGCCAGTAGTTTAGGACAGTACAATGAGCAGTTCTTC. V and J are TRBV19 and TRBJ2-1, with a tentative D call TRBD1 (6 bases). This CDR3 has 13 residues. The germline gives CDR1 LNHDA, CDR2 SQIVND (reference sequence). V lost 5 bases, J lost 4 bases, and 9 bases lay in between.